These 12 T cell receptor beta chains share one sample of origin, sequenced in a study of spatial heterogeneity in lung cancer (dated by TCRdb to between 2018 and 2021). What this sample's time point label stands for: blood at routine non-recurrence follow-up after resection. Library preparation was by 5' RACE. Sequenced on a NextSeq 500. TCRdb passed the public sequencing reads through fastp at Q25 and MiXCR, retaining productive beta sequences. Each CDR3 protein gets just one entry, which takes the most common genes and DNA from the rows behind it. The sample data list 110,000 or so distinct CDR3 sequences, and less than 14% of these were observed just once. The ten largest clones capture approximately 24% of the sample. Sequencing used PBMCs, obtained at follow-up. Every receptor here comes from a female donor with early-stage non-small cell lung cancer.

The rearrangement uses TRBV5-1 and TRBJ2-2; no clear D. CDR1 is SGHRS and CDR2 is YFSETQ in the germline V gene. Between the trimmed V and J ends, which lost 0 bases and 0 bases, there was a span of 9 bases. The CDR3 covers 16 residues. This chain's CDR3 is CASSLASSANTGELFF. The CDR3 DNA follows: TGCGCCAGCAGCTTGGCTTCCAGCGCGAACACCGGGGAGCTGTTTTTT. Supplemented by reference TRBV5-1 and TRBJ2-2, the full variable domain reads KAGVTQTPRYLIKTRGQQVTLSCSPISGHRSVSWYQQTPGQGLQFLFEYFSETQRNKGNFPGRFSGRQFSNSRSEMNVSTLELGDSALYLCASSLASSANTGELFFGEGSRLTVL.

This clonotype occurred many times. The chain links TRBV11-2 to TRBJ2-3; TRBD2 agrees at 8 bases. This CDR3 contains 18 residues. Germline V gives CDR1 SGHAT, CDR2 FQNNGV. J lost 5 bases, V lost 4 bases, and 17 bases had no gene match. CDR3 bases: TGTGCCAGCAGCTCGATACGGGGAAGCGGGAGCAGTAGAGATACGCAGTATTTT. Translating gives CASSSIRGSGSSRDTQYF. The full variable domain, in which reference TRBV11-2 and TRBJ2-3 provide the parts outside the CDR3, is EAGVAQSPRYKIIEKRQSVAFWCNPISGHATLYWYQQILGQGPKLLIQFQNNGVVDDSQLPKDRFSAERLKGVDSTLKIQPAKLEDSAVYLCASSSIRGSGSSRDTQYFGPGTRLTVL.

This chain connects TRBV6-2 or TRBV6-3 to TRBJ1-1; D remains unclear. CDR3 length: 15 amino acids. V lost 10 bases, J lost 0 bases, and 18 bases lay in between. Germline V CDR1 and CDR2: MNHEY, SVGEGT. This CDR3 reads CATIKSEGVNTEAFF. CDR3 nucleotide sequence: TGTGCCACCATCAAATCCGAAGGTGTGAACACTGAAGCTTTCTTT.

This clonotype occurred many times. This chain joins TRBV15 and TRBJ1-1; a possible D gene is TRBD1 (6 bases). The germline V gene encodes CDR1 LNHNV and CDR2 YYDKDF (reference sequence). Trimming shortened V by 9 bases and J by 0 bases, and 14 bases separated the two germline ends. The CDR3 consists of 14 residues. CDR3 residues: CATCNRELNTEAFF. The CDR3 DNA follows: TGTGCCACTTGCAACAGGGAGTTGAACACTGAAGCTTTCTTT. The variable domain in full, with the rest retrieved from reference TRBV15 and TRBJ1-1, is DAMVIQNPRYQVTQFGKPVTLSCSQTLNHNVMYWYQQKSSQAPKLLFHYYDKDFNNEADTPDNFQSRRPNTSFCFLDIRSPGLGDTAMYLCATCNRELNTEAFFGQGTRLTVV.

Only a few counts were recorded for this clonotype. This chain connects TRBV19 to TRBJ2-7, with D tentatively TRBD1 (5 bases). Trimming removed 1 base from V and 5 bases from J, with 15 bases in between. Germline V gives CDR1 LNHDA, CDR2 SQIVND (reference sequence). This CDR3 has 15 amino acids. This CDR3 is CASSIARTSHHEQYF. CDR3 bases: TGTGCCAGTAGTATAGCCCGGACATCCCACCACGAGCAGTACTTC. Based on the CDR3 plus reference TRBV19 and TRBJ2-7, the full variable domain is DGGITQSPKYLFRKEGQNVTLSCEQNLNHDAMYWYRQDPGQGLRLIYYSQIVNDFQKGDIAEGYSVSREKKESFPLTVTSAQKNPTAFYLCASSIARTSHHEQYFGPGTRLTVT.

Ten or more counts support this clonotype. The chain carries TRBV20-1 and TRBJ1-1; 10 bases align to TRBD1. Germline loops: CDR1 DFQATT, CDR2 SNEGSKA (reference sequence). The junction had 13 bases not matched to a gene; V was cut back by 5 bases and J by 7 bases. This CDR3 contains 15 residues. CDR3: CSAVSIGTGDNEAFF. CDR3 nucleotides: TGCAGTGCTGTTAGTATAGGGACAGGGGACAATGAAGCTTTCTTT.

V gene TRBV5-6 combines with J gene TRBJ2-1; 7 bases match TRBD1. The V gene end was trimmed by 2 bases and the J gene end by 6 bases; junction bases not matched to a gene: 8. Germline values: CDR1 SGHDT, CDR2 YYEEEE. The CDR3 spans 15 residues. The CDR3 spells CASSFGTALSNEQFF. CDR3 DNA sequence: TGTGCCAGCAGCTTTGGGACAGCCTTGAGCAATGAGCAGTTCTTC.

This clonotype was observed many times. This chain joins TRBV4-2 and TRBJ2-1; D gene ambiguous. The CDR3 consists of 18 residues. Trimming took off 1 base at V and 4 bases at J, with 20 bases between the two ends. Germline-derived CDR1 and CDR2 are LGHNA and YNFKEQ. CDR3 in DNA: TGTGCCAGCAGCCAAGCGGTCGGGTGGGCTACCGCTTACAATGAGCAGTTCTTC. Translation gives CASSQAVGWATAYNEQFF.

In this sample, this clonotype turned up a few times. The chain couples TRBV5-1 to TRBJ2-1, with a possible D match to TRBD2 (5 bases). The V gene's germline CDR1 is SGHRS and CDR2 YFSETQ. The CDR3 runs 14 residues. V lost 4 bases and J 1 base, leaving 9 bases between the germline ends. The CDR3 DNA is TGCGCCAGCAGCATGAGCGGTTCCTACAATGAGCAGTTCTTC. This translates into CASSMSGSYNEQFF.

The chain combines TRBV11-3 with TRBJ2-1; 7 bases match TRBD2. V lost 5 bases and J lost 3; bases outside the gene matches: 16. CDR1 is SGHNT, CDR2 YENEEA, per germline. This CDR3 is 18 amino acids long. This CDR3 reads CASSDDFGLAAIYNEQFF. For the CDR3, the DNA is TGTGCCAGCAGCGACGACTTTGGTCTAGCGGCGATCTACAATGAGCAGTTCTTC.

The CDR3 DNA reads as TGTGCCAGCAGTTCCCCGGGGGTTGGCGAGCAGTACTTC. Translating it yields CASSSPGVGEQYF. The J gene is TRBJ2-7, the V gene TRBV27; weak D call: TRBD2 (6 bases). Per germline, CDR1 MNHEY and CDR2 SMNVEV (reference sequence). This CDR3 comprises 13 residues. Trimming stripped 4 bases from V and 6 bases from J, with 13 bases between.

This clonotype turned up a few times. The chain is built from TRBV11-3 and TRBJ2-5; D is perhaps TRBD2 (5 bases). The CDR3 loop spans 13 amino acids. The V and J ends lost 5 bases and 8 bases respectively, with 15 bases between them. CDR1 and CDR2 (germline): SGHNT, YENEEA. The CDR3 is CASSNQEDSTQYF. For the CDR3, the DNA is TGTGCCAGCAGCAATCAGGAGGACTCCACCCAGTACTTC. Using reference TRBV11-3 and TRBJ2-5 for the parts outside the CDR3, the full variable domain is EAGVVQSPRYKIIEKKQPVAFWCNPISGHNTLYWYLQNLGQGPELLIRYENEEAVDDSQLPKDRFSAERLKGVDSTLKIQPAELGDSAVYLCASSNQEDSTQYFGPGTRLLVL.